The 13 T cell receptor beta chains given below trace back to one sample, sequenced in a study of molecular identifiers for immune sequencing clone quantification. Each CDR3 protein is one row after TCRdb ran MiXCR on the PCR reads. In the table there are hundreds of thousands of distinct CDR3 sequences, roughly 24% of which are singletons. The source material was naive CD8+ T cells from blood, with Jurkat cell RNA spiked in. Subset described: FACS-sorted CD8+CD4-CCR7+CD45RA+ naive T cells. The origin of the receptors is a human donor in good health. Some libraries in this study had Jurkat cell RNA spiked in.

As concerns this clonotype: This may come from a read error, since a much larger clone is one base off. The CDR3 nucleotides are TGCAGTGCTAGAGACAGGGACTTCGGGGGTACCCAGTACTTC. It codes for CSARDRDFGGTQYF. The V gene is TRBV20-1, the J gene TRBJ2-5, with a possible D match to TRBD2 (6 bases). Germline CDR1 is DFQATT and CDR2 is SNEGSKA (reference sequence). This CDR3 is 14 amino acids long. The V end lost 0 bases, the J end lost 8 bases, and 16 bases lay between the germline ends.

On this clonotype itself: The DNA is omitted, as the CDR3 cannot be located on it reliably, and the CDR3 follows TCRdb's listing. The chain links TRBV6-2 or TRBV6-3 to TRBJ1-1. CDR1 is MNHEY and CDR2 is SVGEGT in the germline V gene. Counting both end residues, the CDR3 totals 19 amino acids. CDR3 residues: CASGYSLWQSGVFNTEAFF.

Many counts were recorded for this clonotype. The J gene is TRBJ1-4, the V gene TRBV27, with TRBD1 matching over 10 bases. V was pared by 5 bases and J by 7 bases, with 10 bases of the junction left unmatched. The CDR3 consists of 16 residues. The V gene's germline CDR1 is MNHEY and CDR2 SMNVEV (reference sequence). CDR3 DNA sequence: TGTGCCAGCAGTCTACGACGTGGACAGGGGGTTGAAAAACTGTTTTTT. It encodes CASSLRRGQGVEKLFF.

This clonotype has only a few counts. V and J are TRBV4-1 and TRBJ2-5; TRBD2 matches 7 bases. This CDR3 comprises 15 residues. Germline assignment: CDR1 MGHRA and CDR2 YSYEKL. The ends lost 5 bases at V and 1 base at J; junction bases unmatched: 7. The CDR3 sequence: CASSSFPSGQETQYF. The CDR3, as DNA: TGCGCCAGCAGCTCCTTCCCTAGCGGCCAAGAGACCCAGTACTTC.

The V gene is TRBV6-6, the J gene TRBJ2-7; tentative D call: TRBD1 (6 bases). CDR3 size: 15 residues. Germline CDR1 reads MNHNY; CDR2 reads SVGAGI (reference sequence). Trimming stripped 0 bases from V and 3 bases from J, with 12 bases between. The chain's CDR3 is CASSYSGRGNYEQYF. DNA for the CDR3: TGTGCCAGCAGTTACTCGGGCAGGGGAAACTACGAGCAGTACTTC.

V gene TRBV14 combines with J gene TRBJ2-5, with D possibly matching TRBD1 (6 bases). V lost 0 bases to trimming and J lost 5 bases, with 10 bases between them. This CDR3 is built from 14 residues. Germline V gives CDR1 SGHDN, CDR2 FVKESK. The CDR3 loop is CASSQDRTVETQYF. DNA for the CDR3: TGTGCCAGCAGCCAAGATCGGACAGTGGAGACCCAGTACTTC.

A few counts support this clonotype. CDR3 loop: CASSKADCSYEQYF. Here the CDR3 DNA reads TGTGCCAGCAGCAAAGCCGACTGCTCCTACGAGCAGTACTTC. The chain combines TRBV21-1 with TRBJ2-7. TRBV21-1 corresponds to a pseudogene. The CDR3 is 14 amino acids.

Remarks on this clonotype: One base away lies a much larger clone, so this may be a sequencing read error. This chain connects TRBV18 to TRBJ2-7, with D possibly being TRBD2 (5 bases). Trimming stripped 6 bases from V and 7 bases from J, with 22 bases between. The CDR3 extends over 15 amino acids. Germline V CDR1 and CDR2: KGHSH, LQKENI. The CDR3 region is CASSHTGVDLREQYF. The CDR3 DNA is TGTGCCAGCTCGCACACCGGGGTAGACCTACGGGAGCAGTACTTC.

This clonotype was detected many times. The rearrangement uses TRBV12-3 or TRBV12-4 and TRBJ1-1; 8 nucleotides match TRBD1. The length of the CDR3 is 15 residues. After removal of 1 base from V and 3 bases from J, the junction contained 4 bases not matched to a gene. The CDR3 sequence is CASSLGAGGHTEAFF. In DNA form, the CDR3 reads TGTGCCAGCAGTTTAGGGGCAGGGGGCCACACTGAAGCTTTCTTT.

In its sample, this clonotype was seen a few times. The V gene is TRBV19, the J gene TRBJ2-7; weak D call: TRBD1 (6 bases). This CDR3 comprises 12 residues. Germline CDR1 is LNHDA and CDR2 is SQIVND (reference sequence). With 11 bases removed from V and 2 bases from J, the gap between germline ends came to 13 bases. CDR3 in DNA: TGTGCCTCGGCAGGGGACGCCTACGAGCAGTACTTC. Its protein product is CASAGDAYEQYF.

This clonotype has a handful of counts. J is TRBJ1-2 and V is TRBV29-1; a weak D match, TRBD1 (5 bases). V was pared by 0 bases and J by 3 bases, with 11 bases between. Germline CDR1 and CDR2: SQVTM and ANQGSEA. The CDR3 totals 14 residues. The CDR3 protein is CSVEDHDRHYGYTF. CDR3 DNA sequence: TGCAGCGTTGAAGATCATGACAGACACTATGGCTACACCTTC.

In the case of this clonotype: Possible read error: a much larger clone is one base away. V usage is TRBV7-9 and J usage is TRBJ2-3; 7 nucleotides agree with TRBD2. The CDR3 is made up of 18 amino acids. The germline gives CDR1 SEHNR, CDR2 FQNEAQ (reference sequence). The CDR3 region has the DNA TGTGCCAGCGGCTTAGCGCCGGGAGGCGGCTCTAGCACAGATACGCAGTATTTT. Protein sequence: CASGLAPGGGSSTDTQYF.

This clonotype was seen only a few times. This rearrangement joins TRBV2 to TRBJ2-3; D unresolved. With 3 bases removed from V and 4 bases from J, the gap between germline ends came to 17 bases. In germline, CDR1 is SNHLY, CDR2 FYNNEI. The CDR3 runs 16 residues. In DNA, the CDR3 is TGTGCCAGCAGTGAGGCCCGACCGCAAGGGTCAGATACGCAGTATTTT. Translated: CASSEARPQGSDTQYF.